Each of the 8 T cell receptor beta chains below was sequenced from the same sample in a study of technical replicates of blood from a few donors. Assay: immunoSEQ multiplex PCR; the TCRdb copy retains only in-frame clones and omits some. The profile covers roughly 80,000 clones, with approximately 96% appearing a single time and 0.2% taken by the ten largest. Sequencing used T cells isolated from PBMCs. All receptors derive from a human donor in good health.

Note on this clone: This sample also contains other DNA sequences that code for the same CDR3. This chain links TRBV7-3 with TRBJ2-3; 8 positions match TRBD2. Looked up from germline, CDR1 is SGHTA and CDR2 is FQGTGA. CDR3 length: 15 amino acids. With 5 bases clipped from V and 3 bases from J, the junction kept 7 bases outside the gene matches. The CDR3 DNA reads as TGTGCCAGCAGCCCCCAAGGCGGGGGGACAGATACGCAGTATTTT. It translates to CASSPQGGGTDTQYF.

This chain joins TRBV29-1 and TRBJ2-2; D not resolved. The length of the CDR3 is 15 residues. V lost 4 bases and J 1 base, leaving 13 bases between the germline ends. CDR1 is SQVTM and CDR2 is ANQGSEA in the germline V gene. The CDR3 loop reads CSVAPSRGNTGELFF. CDR3 DNA: TGCAGCGTTGCGCCATCGAGAGGGAACACCGGGGAGCTGTTTTTT.

A single count supports this clone. This sequence joins TRBV9 and TRBJ2-3; D gene ambiguous. Between the trimmed V and J ends, which lost 0 bases and 5 bases, there was a span of 7 bases. The CDR3 length is 13 residues. The germline V gene encodes CDR1 SGDLS and CDR2 YYNGEE. The CDR3 DNA reads as TGTGCCAGCAGCGTAGATTTACTAGATACGCAGTATTTT. It specifies CASSVDLLDTQYF.

The chain uses TRBV4-1 and TRBJ1-2; TRBD1 is a possible D gene (5 bases). Germline CDR1 and CDR2: MGHRA and YSYEKL. The CDR3 is made up of 15 amino acids. V lost 0 bases and J 6 bases, leaving 14 bases between the germline ends. CDR3 DNA: TGCGCCAGCAGCCAAGATCGTGAACCAGGGAATGGCTACACCTTC. Translated: CASSQDREPGNGYTF.

This chain links TRBV7-3 with TRBJ1-6; a possible D gene is TRBD1 (5 bases). There are 16 residues in the CDR3. V was cut by 1 base and J by 7 bases, with 14 bases left in between. Germline V CDR1 and CDR2: SGHTA, FQGTGA. CDR3 in DNA: TGTGCCAGCAGCTTAAACTCGGCAGGGAAAAATTCACCCCTCCACTTT. It translates to CASSLNSAGKNSPLHF.

The V call is TRBV5-1, the J call TRBJ1-5; 7 bases are shared with TRBD1. Germline-derived CDR1 and CDR2 are SGHRS and YFSETQ. The CDR3 sequence is 14 residues long. The V and J ends lost 3 bases and 6 bases, in that order; junction bases with no gene match: 6. The CDR3 coding sequence is TGCGCCAGCAGCTCGCAGGGGGGCGGTCAGCCCCAGCATTTT. Its translation is CASSSQGGGQPQHF.

This rearrangement joins TRBV29-1 to TRBJ2-1; 12 nucleotides match TRBD2. Trimming cost V 7 bases and J 8 bases; bases outside gene matches: 9. The germline V gene has CDR1 SQVTM and CDR2 ANQGSEA. The CDR3 contains 14 residues. The CDR3 DNA reads TGCAGCGCTGGCGGTCTAGCGGGAGGGGATGAGCAGTTCTTC. This translates into CSAGGLAGGDEQFF.

The V call is TRBV10-1, the J call TRBJ2-2; a weak D match, TRBD1 (6 bases). This CDR3 has 13 amino acids. The V and J ends lost 5 bases and 7 bases respectively, with 11 bases between them. The germline gives CDR1 WNHNN, CDR2 SYGVQD (reference sequence). CDR3 residues: CASSRTVGGELFF. CDR3 DNA sequence: TGCGCCAGCAGTAGGACAGTGGGCGGGGAGCTGTTTTTT.